Below, 30 T cell receptor beta chains from the same sample are listed, as sequenced in a study of CD8+CD57+ T cells in acquired aplastic anemia. Whoever was chosen for sequencing had shown CD8+CD57+ cell expansion by flow cytometry. The template used for profiling TCR beta VDJ and CDR3 was genomic DNA. TCRdb analysed the reads with MiXCR anew, one entry per CDR3 protein. The table has a few hundred thousand distinct CDR3 sequences, under 50% seen once. The sample consisted of sorted CD4+, CD8+, or CD8+CD57+ T cells (not recorded which) from PBMCs. These receptors all stem from a human donor with aplastic anemia.

There are many counts of this clonotype. The V gene is TRBV7-2, the J gene TRBJ2-3, with D possibly being TRBD2 (6 bases). Trimming pared 2 bases from V and 3 bases from J, leaving 15 bases between. Germline CDR1 reads SGHTA; CDR2 reads FQGNSA. CDR3 length: 16 amino acids. As DNA, the CDR3 is TGTGCCAGCAGCTTACGGCTGGGGGGTACGACAGATACGCAGTATTTT. Amino acid sequence: CASSLRLGGTTDTQYF.

The chain joins TRBV7-3 to TRBJ2-3; a possible D gene is TRBD2 (7 bases). The CDR3 extends over 13 amino acids. Germline CDR1 and CDR2: SGHTA and FQGTGA. Between the trimmed V and J ends, which lost 6 bases and 6 bases, there was a span of 13 bases. The CDR3 region has the DNA TGTGCCAGCAGTGGGGGGGCGAGGGATACGCAGTATTTT. Amino acid sequence: CASSGGARDTQYF.

The V call is TRBV7-2, the J call TRBJ1-2; maybe TRBD1 (5 bases). V was pared by 0 bases and J by 8 bases, with 13 bases between. This CDR3 is 14 amino acids long. CDR1 is SGHTA and CDR2 is FQGNSA in the germline V gene. The CDR3 DNA is TGTGCCAGCAGCTTAGCTTGGGGGAATGGAGGCTACACCTTC. Protein product: CASSLAWGNGGYTF.

The rearrangement uses TRBV24-1 and TRBJ1-4; the match to TRBD1 covers 7 bases. V lost 11 bases and J lost 3; bases outside the gene matches: 11. Germline lookup yields CDR1 KGHDR and CDR2 SFDVKD. The CDR3 contains 15 residues. The CDR3 coding sequence is TGTGCCAGCACTTCGGCCGGGACAGCTAATGAAAAACTGTTTTTT. Its protein is CASTSAGTANEKLFF.

The CDR3, as DNA: TGTGCCAGTAGAAGGGGACAGTCAATGAACACTGAAGCTTTCTTT. As protein: CASRRGQSMNTEAFF. This chain links TRBV19 with TRBJ1-1; TRBD1 matches at 7 bases. After removal of 6 bases from V and 0 bases from J, the junction contained 7 bases not matched to a gene. Germline V gene lookup returns CDR1 LNHDA and CDR2 SQIVND (reference sequence). This CDR3 contains 15 residues.

This clonotype was seen many times. The chain carries TRBV7-2 and TRBJ1-5; D is perhaps TRBD1 (5 bases). Per the germline V gene, CDR1 is SGHTA and CDR2 is FQGNSA. Deletions cut 1 base from V and 4 bases from J, with 11 bases between. The CDR3 length is 15 residues. The CDR3 bases are TGTGCCAGCAGCTTAGAGGGGTGGGTGAATCAGCCCCAGCATTTT. This gives the protein CASSLEGWVNQPQHF. Based on the CDR3 plus reference TRBV7-2 and TRBJ1-5, the full variable domain is GAGVSQSPSNKVTEKGKDVELRCDPISGHTALYWYRQSLGQGLEFLIYFQGNSAPDKSGLPSDRFSAERTGGSVSTLTIQRTQQEDSAVYLCASSLEGWVNQPQHFGDGTRLSIL.

This chain connects TRBV20-1 to TRBJ1-5, with 8 positions matching TRBD1. Losses at the gene ends were 8 bases for V and 1 base for J; bases not matched to a gene: 4. This CDR3 contains 13 residues. Germline V lookup: CDR1 DFQATT, CDR2 SNEGSKA (reference sequence). The chain's CDR3 is CSRDRLSNQPQHF. CDR3 DNA sequence: TGCAGTAGGGACAGGCTCAGCAATCAGCCCCAGCATTTT.

This clonotype appeared many times. V is TRBV18 and J is TRBJ2-5; 7 bases map to TRBD1. From germline, CDR1 is KGHSH and CDR2 LQKENI. After removal of 3 bases from V and 2 bases from J, the junction contained 3 bases not matched to a gene. The CDR3 covers 14 residues. The chain's CDR3 is CASSPSGGQETQYF. The CDR3 DNA sequence: TGTGCCAGCTCACCTTCAGGGGGACAAGAGACCCAGTACTTC.

This chain joins TRBV19 and TRBJ1-4; TRBD1 matches 9 bases. Trimming at V came to 4 bases and at J to 6 bases, leaving 3 bases not matched to a gene. The CDR3 loop spans 14 amino acids. Germline values: CDR1 LNHDA, CDR2 SQIVND (reference sequence). CDR3 sequence: CASSNRGRDEKLFF. CDR3 nucleotides: TGTGCCAGTAGTAACAGGGGGCGAGATGAAAAACTGTTTTTT.

V is TRBV9 and J is TRBJ2-7, with 7 bases identical to TRBD1. CDR1 is SGDLS and CDR2 is YYNGEE in the germline V gene. With 3 bases clipped from V and 5 bases from J, the junction kept 2 bases outside the gene matches. The CDR3 sequence is 12 residues long. The CDR3 protein is CASSADRDEQYF. The CDR3, as DNA: TGTGCCAGCAGCGCAGACAGGGACGAGCAGTACTTC. Looking up the rest from reference TRBV9 and TRBJ2-7 gives the full variable domain: DSGVTQTPKHLITATGQRVTLRCSPRSGDLSVYWYQQSLDQGLQFLIQYYNGEERAKGNILERFSAQQFPDLHSELNLSSLELGDSALYFCASSADRDEQYFGPGTRLTVT.

About this clonotype: This clone may be a read error of a much larger clone one base away. Here the CDR3 DNA reads TGTGCCATCAGTTACTCATGGACAGGGGGAAACACCATATATTTT. This translates into CAISYSWTGGNTIYF. This chain connects TRBV10-3 to TRBJ1-3; the match to TRBD1 covers 8 bases. Trimming cost V 5 bases and J 4 bases; bases outside gene matches: 7. The CDR3 loop spans 15 amino acids. Germline CDR1 reads ENHRY; CDR2 reads SYGVKD.

This clonotype has a count of ten or more. The rearrangement links TRBV7-3 to TRBJ1-6; D is ambiguous. Germline CDR1 is SGHTA and CDR2 is FQGTGA. V lost 1 base to trimming and J lost 7 bases, with 11 bases between them. This CDR3 region has 15 residues. Here the CDR3 reads CASSLNGDGNSPLHF. Here the CDR3 DNA reads TGTGCCAGCAGCTTAAATGGTGACGGGAATTCACCCCTCCACTTT.

V is TRBV10-1 and J is TRBJ2-7; TRBD2 aligns across 13 bases. The CDR3 runs 14 residues. Germline V gives CDR1 WNHNN, CDR2 SYGVQD (reference sequence). The J segment lost 5 bases and the V segment lost 8 bases, leaving 6 bases of the junction unmatched. The CDR3 DNA sequence: TGCGCCAGCGGCAGGACTAGCGGGAGCCACGAGCAGTACTTC. Translation: CASGRTSGSHEQYF.

This clonotype has at least ten counts. The V gene is TRBV6-5, the J gene TRBJ2-7; tentatively, D is TRBD1 (5 bases). Looked up from germline, CDR1 is MNHEY and CDR2 is SVGAGI. The CDR3 is 13 residues long. Trimming pared 6 bases from V and 9 bases from J, leaving 18 bases between. CDR3 sequence (DNA): TGTGCCAGCAGGCCGCCAATGGGGCTGGGGCAGTACTTC. Translating gives CASRPPMGLGQYF.

The table lists this clonotype with many counts. V is TRBV12-5 and J is TRBJ2-3; 7 nucleotides agree with TRBD2. Germline V gene data show CDR1 as LGHNT and CDR2 as FRNRAP. V shed 0 bases, J shed 1 base, and the junction held 4 bases outside the gene matches. The CDR3 contains 16 residues. The CDR3, as DNA: TGTGCTAGTGGTTTGGTACGGGGGGAAGGCACAGATACGCAGTATTTT. Protein: CASGLVRGEGTDTQYF.

This clonotype was found a few times. V is TRBV27 and J is TRBJ2-1; 8 bases line up with TRBD2. Germline-derived CDR1 and CDR2 are MNHEY and SMNVEV (reference sequence). The CDR3 totals 14 residues. The V and J ends lost 3 bases and 8 bases, in that order; junction bases with no gene match: 6. The CDR3 DNA reads TGTGCCAGCAGTTTGAGCGGGAGCATCCATGAGCAGTTCTTC. Residues: CASSLSGSIHEQFF.

Many counts were recorded for this clonotype. The chain has TRBV19 and TRBJ1-2, with 7 nucleotides matching TRBD1. Germline loops: CDR1 LNHDA, CDR2 SQIVND (reference sequence). V shed 5 bases and J 8 bases; nucleotides not matched to a gene: 14. This CDR3 is 15 amino acids long. CDR3 in DNA: TGTGCCAGTAGTCGACGACAGGGAAGGCGGGTAGGCTACACCTTC. Translating gives CASSRRQGRRVGYTF.

At least ten counts were recorded for this clonotype. V usage is TRBV28 and J usage is TRBJ1-3; 7 bases agree with TRBD1. The CDR3 spans 16 residues. Germline CDR1 and CDR2: MDHEN and SYDVKM. V shed 6 bases and J 4 bases; nucleotides not matched to a gene: 12. Here the CDR3 reads CASSPSTGAKGNTIYF. In nucleotides, the CDR3 is TGTGCCAGCAGCCCCAGTACAGGGGCGAAAGGAAACACCATATATTTT.

V usage is TRBV7-6 and J usage is TRBJ2-7; D is perhaps TRBD1 (6 bases). The CDR3 runs 14 residues. Deletions cut 11 bases from V and 5 bases from J, with 22 bases between. Germline V gene data show CDR1 as SGHVS and CDR2 as FNYEAQ. CDR3 nucleotides: TGTGCCCCCCCGAGTACTGTTGGGGGCCACGAGCAGTACGTC. Translated, it gives CAPPSTVGGHEQYV.

The V call is TRBV19, the J call TRBJ2-7; 10 bases line up with TRBD1. Germline lookup yields CDR1 LNHDA and CDR2 SQIVND (reference sequence). The V and J ends lost 8 bases and 7 bases, in that order; junction bases with no gene match: 8. CDR3 length: 13 amino acids. The CDR3 region has the DNA TGTGCCAGTGCCTCGGGACAGGGGTTGGAGCAGTACTTC. Its translation: CASASGQGLEQYF.

On this clonotype: The final CDR3 position lacks the conserved phenylalanine or tryptophan, pointing to a likely read error. V gene TRBV7-9 combines with J gene TRBJ2-5; TRBD2 is a possible D gene (7 bases). V lost 3 bases and J lost 5, with 16 bases in between. Germline V gene sequence: CDR1 SEHNR, CDR2 FQNEAQ (reference sequence). The CDR3 sequence is 15 residues long. Here the CDR3 reads CASSFLVGGPETQYL. CDR3 DNA: TGTGCCAGCAGCTTCCTAGTGGGGGGGCCTGAGACCCAGTACCTC.

At least ten counts were recorded for this clonotype. This chain uses TRBV6-1 with TRBJ1-2; weak D call: TRBD1 (5 bases). Germline-derived CDR1 and CDR2 are MNHNS and SASEGT. Trimming left V 6 bases short and J 3 bases short, with 14 bases between. The CDR3 is made up of 14 amino acids. CDR3 DNA: TGTGCCAGCAGGCCGACAGCAAGTGACTATGGCTACACCTTC. It yields the protein CASRPTASDYGYTF.

The J gene is TRBJ1-4, the V gene TRBV27, with TRBD1 matching 11 bases. The CDR3 loop spans 14 amino acids. V shed 5 bases, J shed 6 bases, and the junction held 2 bases outside the gene matches. Germline V gene lookup returns CDR1 MNHEY and CDR2 SMNVEV (reference sequence). The CDR3 loop is CASSLDRGHEKLFF. CDR3 in DNA: TGTGCCAGCAGTCTGGACAGGGGGCATGAAAAACTGTTTTTT.

In this sample, this clonotype turned up many times. The chain carries TRBV6-5 and TRBJ2-7; TRBD1 or TRBD2 may be the D gene (7 bases each). This CDR3 comprises 14 residues. The germline V gene has CDR1 MNHEY and CDR2 SVGAGI. Trimming left V 6 bases short and J 3 bases short, with 15 bases between. The DNA for the CDR3 is TGTGCCAGCAGCTTCAGGGGGGGCGGCTACGAGCAGTACTTC. It specifies CASSFRGGGYEQYF.

At least ten counts were recorded for this clonotype. This chain joins TRBV6-2 or TRBV6-3 and TRBJ2-3; the D gene could be TRBD1 or TRBD2 (5 bases each). Germline-derived CDR1 and CDR2 are MNHEY and SVGEGT. The length of the CDR3 is 13 residues. The V gene lost 4 bases and the J gene lost 8 bases, with 13 bases spanning the gap. Here the CDR3 DNA reads TGTGCCAGCAGTTTCGACTACCAGGGTACGCAGTATTTT. It is translated as CASSFDYQGTQYF.

The chain couples TRBV20-1 to TRBJ2-6, with 8 bases fitting TRBD1. V lost 5 bases, J lost 4 bases, and 10 bases stayed unmatched. The germline gives CDR1 DFQATT, CDR2 SNEGSKA (reference sequence). There are 16 residues in the CDR3. The CDR3 DNA reads TGCAGTGCTTCGCCGGGACAGGCCTCCGGGGCCAACGTCCTGACTTTC. It is translated as CSASPGQASGANVLTF.

The genes are TRBV20-1 and TRBJ2-7, with D possibly called TRBD1 or TRBD2 (5 bases each). The CDR3 contains 16 residues. The germline gives CDR1 DFQATT, CDR2 SNEGSKA (reference sequence). V dropped 1 base and J dropped 6 bases, with 22 bases sitting between them. CDR3 protein: CSARGGGGVGLSEQYF. CDR3 sequence (DNA): TGCAGTGCTAGAGGAGGTGGGGGAGTCGGGTTATCCGAGCAGTACTTC.

This chain uses TRBV7-9 with TRBJ1-6, with 10 bases lining up with TRBD1. The CDR3 runs 15 residues. V was clipped by 5 bases and J by 10 bases; unmatched bases: 8. The germline V gene encodes CDR1 SEHNR and CDR2 FQNEAQ (reference sequence). CDR3 region: CASSHTGQGESPLHF. The CDR3 DNA reads TGTGCCAGCAGCCACACTGGACAGGGGGAATCACCCCTCCACTTT. The full variable domain, rest sourced from reference TRBV7-9 and TRBJ1-6, is DTGVSQNPRHKITKRGQNVTFRCDPISEHNRLYWYRQTLGQGPEFLTYFQNEAQLEKSRLLSDRFSAERPKGSFSTLEIQRTEQGDSAMYLCASSHTGQGESPLHFGNGTRLTVT.

This clonotype was recorded only once. This sequence joins TRBV3-1 and TRBJ2-7, with TRBD2 matching 14 bases. CDR1 is LGHDT, CDR2 YNNKEL, per germline (reference sequence). This CDR3 has 16 amino acids. Germline trimming cut 5 bases from V and 5 bases from J; bases unmatched to any gene: 8. The CDR3 protein is CASSLVETSGGDEQYF. The DNA for the CDR3 is TGTGCCAGCAGCTTGGTGGAGACTAGCGGGGGGGACGAGCAGTACTTC.

This clonotype was seen ten or more times. The chain couples TRBV7-9 to TRBJ2-7; 9 positions agree with TRBD1. Trimming cost V 4 bases and J 0 bases; bases outside gene matches: 4. CDR1 is SEHNR and CDR2 is FQNEAQ in the germline V gene (reference sequence). The CDR3 is made up of 15 amino acids. The CDR3 coding sequence is TGTGCCAGCAGCTACCGACAGGGGGACTCCTACGAGCAGTACTTC. Its translation: CASSYRQGDSYEQYF. Full variable domain (rest looked up from reference TRBV7-9 and TRBJ2-7): DTGVSQNPRHKITKRGQNVTFRCDPISEHNRLYWYRQTLGQGPEFLTYFQNEAQLEKSRLLSDRFSAERPKGSFSTLEIQRTEQGDSAMYLCASSYRQGDSYEQYFGPGTRLTVT.